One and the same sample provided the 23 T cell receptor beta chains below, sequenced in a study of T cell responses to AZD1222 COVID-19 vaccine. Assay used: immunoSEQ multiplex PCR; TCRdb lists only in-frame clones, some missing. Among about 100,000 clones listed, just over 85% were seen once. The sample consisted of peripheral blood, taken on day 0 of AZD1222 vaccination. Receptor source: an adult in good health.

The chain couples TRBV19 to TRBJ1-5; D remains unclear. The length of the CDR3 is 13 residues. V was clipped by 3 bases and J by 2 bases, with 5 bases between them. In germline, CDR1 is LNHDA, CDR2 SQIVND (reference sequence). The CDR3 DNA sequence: TGTGCCAGTAGTATGATCGGCAATCAGCCCCAGCATTTT. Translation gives CASSMIGNQPQHF. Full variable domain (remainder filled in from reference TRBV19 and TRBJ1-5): DGGITQSPKYLFRKEGQNVTLSCEQNLNHDAMYWYRQDPGQGLRLIYYSQIVNDFQKGDIAEGYSVSREKKESFPLTVTSAQKNPTAFYLCASSMIGNQPQHFGDGTRLSIL.

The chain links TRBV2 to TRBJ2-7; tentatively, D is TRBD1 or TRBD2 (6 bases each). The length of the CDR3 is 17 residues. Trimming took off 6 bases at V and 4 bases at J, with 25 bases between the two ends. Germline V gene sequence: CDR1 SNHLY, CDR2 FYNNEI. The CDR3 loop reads CASRGRGDLEDRYEQYF. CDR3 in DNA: TGTGCCAGCAGGGGAAGGGGGGACCTAGAGGATAGGTACGAGCAGTACTTC. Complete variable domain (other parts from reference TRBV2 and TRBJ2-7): EPEVTQTPSHQVTQMGQEVILRCVPISNHLYFYWYRQILGQKVEFLVSFYNNEISEKSEIFDDQFSVERPDGSNFTLKIRSTKLEDSAMYFCASRGRGDLEDRYEQYFGPGTRLTVT.

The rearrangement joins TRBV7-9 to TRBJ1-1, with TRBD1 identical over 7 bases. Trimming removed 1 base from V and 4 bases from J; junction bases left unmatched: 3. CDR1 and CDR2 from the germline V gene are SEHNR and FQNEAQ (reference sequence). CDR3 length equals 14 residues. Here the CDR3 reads CASSLEQGITEAFF. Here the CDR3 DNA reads TGTGCCAGCAGCTTAGAACAGGGGATCACTGAAGCTTTCTTT.

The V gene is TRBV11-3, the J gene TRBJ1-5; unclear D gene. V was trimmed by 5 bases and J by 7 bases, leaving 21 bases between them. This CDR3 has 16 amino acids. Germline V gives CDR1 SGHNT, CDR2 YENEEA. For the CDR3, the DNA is TGTGCCAGCAGCCCTCTTGGGCAGGAGAGACGACAGCCCCAGCATTTT. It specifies CASSPLGQERRQPQHF.

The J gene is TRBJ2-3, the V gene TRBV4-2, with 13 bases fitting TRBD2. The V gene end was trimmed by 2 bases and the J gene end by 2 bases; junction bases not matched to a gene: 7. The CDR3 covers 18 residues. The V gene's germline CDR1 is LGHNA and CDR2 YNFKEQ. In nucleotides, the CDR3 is TGTGCCAGCAGCCAACGACTAGCGGGGGGCACCTACACAGATACGCAGTATTTT. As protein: CASSQRLAGGTYTDTQYF.

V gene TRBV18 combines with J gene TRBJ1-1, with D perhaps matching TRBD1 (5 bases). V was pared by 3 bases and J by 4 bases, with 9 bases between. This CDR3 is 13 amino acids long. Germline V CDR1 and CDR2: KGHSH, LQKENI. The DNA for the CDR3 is TGTGCCAGCTCACCGCGGGACGGCACTGAAGCTTTCTTT. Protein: CASSPRDGTEAFF.

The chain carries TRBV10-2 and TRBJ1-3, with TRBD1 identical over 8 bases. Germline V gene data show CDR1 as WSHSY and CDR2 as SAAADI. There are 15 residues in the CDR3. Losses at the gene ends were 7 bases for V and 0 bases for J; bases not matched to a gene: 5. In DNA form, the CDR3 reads TGCGCCAGCAAACAGGGGGTCAACTCTGGAAACACCATATATTTT. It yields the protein CASKQGVNSGNTIYF.

CDR3 loop: CASSLLARNTEAFF. Here the CDR3 DNA reads TGTGCCAGCAGTTTATTGGCCAGAAACACTGAAGCTTTCTTT. The rearrangement links TRBV27 to TRBJ1-1; D is undetermined. The CDR3 totals 14 residues. From germline, CDR1 is MNHEY and CDR2 SMNVEV (reference sequence). V dropped 1 base and J dropped 2 bases, with 8 bases sitting between them.

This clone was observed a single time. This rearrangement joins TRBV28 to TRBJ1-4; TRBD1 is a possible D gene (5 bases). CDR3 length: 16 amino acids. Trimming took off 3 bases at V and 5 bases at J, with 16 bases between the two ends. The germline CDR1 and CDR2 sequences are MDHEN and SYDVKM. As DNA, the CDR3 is TGTGCCAGCAGTTTCTATGGGGGGGGATCGAATGAAAAACTGTTTTTT. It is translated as CASSFYGGGSNEKLFF.

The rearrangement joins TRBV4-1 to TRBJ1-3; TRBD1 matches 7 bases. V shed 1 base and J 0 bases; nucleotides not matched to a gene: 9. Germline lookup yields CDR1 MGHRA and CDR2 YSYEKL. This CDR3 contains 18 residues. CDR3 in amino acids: CASSQGRQGRSSGNTIYF. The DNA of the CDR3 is TGCGCCAGCAGCCAAGGAAGACAGGGCCGGAGCTCTGGAAACACCATATATTTT.

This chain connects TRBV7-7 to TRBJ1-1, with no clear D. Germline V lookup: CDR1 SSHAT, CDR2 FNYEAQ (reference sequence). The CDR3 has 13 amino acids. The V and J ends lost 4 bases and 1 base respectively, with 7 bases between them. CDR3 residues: CASSYAENTEAFF. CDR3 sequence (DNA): TGTGCCAGCAGCTACGCAGAGAACACTGAAGCTTTCTTT.

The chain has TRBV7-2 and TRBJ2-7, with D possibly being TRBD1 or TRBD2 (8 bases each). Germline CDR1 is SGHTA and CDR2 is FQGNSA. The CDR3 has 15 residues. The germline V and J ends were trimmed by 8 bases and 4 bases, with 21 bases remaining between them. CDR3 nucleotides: TGTGCCAGCCGGGGGGGGACAGGAGGAGGATACGAGCAGTACTTC. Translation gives CASRGGTGGGYEQYF. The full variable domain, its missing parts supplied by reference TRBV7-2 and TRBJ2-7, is GAGVSQSPSNKVTEKGKDVELRCDPISGHTALYWYRQSLGQGLEFLIYFQGNSAPDKSGLPSDRFSAERTGGSVSTLTIQRTQQEDSAVYLCASRGGTGGGYEQYFGPGTRLTVT.

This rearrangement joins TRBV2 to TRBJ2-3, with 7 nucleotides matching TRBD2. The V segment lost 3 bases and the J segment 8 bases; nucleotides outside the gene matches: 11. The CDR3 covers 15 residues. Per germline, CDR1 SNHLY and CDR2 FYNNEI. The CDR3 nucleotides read TGTGCCAGCAGTGACTTTGCGGGGGTTCCGGGTACGCAGTATTTT. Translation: CASSDFAGVPGTQYF.

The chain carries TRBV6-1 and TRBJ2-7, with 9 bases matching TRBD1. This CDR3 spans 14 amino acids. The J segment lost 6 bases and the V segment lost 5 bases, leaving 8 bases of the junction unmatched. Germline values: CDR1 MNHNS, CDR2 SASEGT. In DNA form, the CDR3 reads TGTGCCAGCAGTATGGGACAGGGAAGGTTCGAGCAGTACTTC. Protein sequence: CASSMGQGRFEQYF.

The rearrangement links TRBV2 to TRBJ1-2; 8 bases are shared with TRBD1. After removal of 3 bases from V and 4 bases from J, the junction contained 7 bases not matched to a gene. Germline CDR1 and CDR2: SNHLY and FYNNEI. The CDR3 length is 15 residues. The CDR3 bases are TGTGCCAGCAGTGATGGACAGGGCCTATTCTATGGCTACACCTTC. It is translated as CASSDGQGLFYGYTF.

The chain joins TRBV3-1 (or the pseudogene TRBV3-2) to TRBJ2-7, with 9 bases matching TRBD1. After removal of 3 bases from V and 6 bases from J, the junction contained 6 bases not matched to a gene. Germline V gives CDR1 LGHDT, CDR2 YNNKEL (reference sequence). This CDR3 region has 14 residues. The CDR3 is CASSQRDRALEQYF. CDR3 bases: TGTGCCAGCAGCCAGAGGGACAGGGCCCTCGAGCAGTACTTC.

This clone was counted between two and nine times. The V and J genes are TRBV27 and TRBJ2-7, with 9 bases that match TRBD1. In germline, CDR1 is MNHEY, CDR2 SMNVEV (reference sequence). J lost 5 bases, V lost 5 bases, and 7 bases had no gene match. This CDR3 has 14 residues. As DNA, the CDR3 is TGTGCCAGCAGTCTCCGGGACAGGGATGACGAGCAGTACTTC. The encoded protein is CASSLRDRDDEQYF.

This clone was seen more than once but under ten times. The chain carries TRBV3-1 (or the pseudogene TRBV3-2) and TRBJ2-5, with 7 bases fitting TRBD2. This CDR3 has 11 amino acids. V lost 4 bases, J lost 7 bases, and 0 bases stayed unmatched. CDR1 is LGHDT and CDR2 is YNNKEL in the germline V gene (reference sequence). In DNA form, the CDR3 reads TGTGCCAGCAGCCCGGGGGGGACCCAGTACTTC. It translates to CASSPGGTQYF.

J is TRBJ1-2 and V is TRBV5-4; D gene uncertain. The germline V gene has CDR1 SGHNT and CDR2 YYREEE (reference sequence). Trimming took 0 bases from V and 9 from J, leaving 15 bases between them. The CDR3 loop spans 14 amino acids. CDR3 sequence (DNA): TGTGCCAGCAGCTTGGAATCCGGGGTGGTTCGCTACACCTTC. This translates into CASSLESGVVRYTF.

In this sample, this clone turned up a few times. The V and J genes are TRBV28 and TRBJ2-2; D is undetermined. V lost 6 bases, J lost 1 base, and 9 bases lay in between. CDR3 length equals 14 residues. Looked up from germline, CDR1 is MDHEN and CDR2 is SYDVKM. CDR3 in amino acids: CASRSAVNTGELFF. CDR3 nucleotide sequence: TGTGCCAGCAGATCCGCGGTGAACACCGGGGAGCTGTTTTTT.

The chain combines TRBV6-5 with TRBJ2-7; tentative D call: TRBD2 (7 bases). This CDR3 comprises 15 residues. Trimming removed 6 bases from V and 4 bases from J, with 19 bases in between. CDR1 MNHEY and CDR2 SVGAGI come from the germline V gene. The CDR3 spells CASSDGGGGIYEQYF. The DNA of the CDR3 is TGTGCCAGCAGCGACGGTGGGGGGGGCATATACGAGCAGTACTTC.

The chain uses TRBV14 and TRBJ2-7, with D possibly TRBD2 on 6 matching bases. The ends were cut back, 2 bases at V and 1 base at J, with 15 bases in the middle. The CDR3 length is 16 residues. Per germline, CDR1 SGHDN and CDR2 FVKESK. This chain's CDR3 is CASSQPGTGTSYEQYF. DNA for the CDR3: TGTGCCAGCAGCCAACCCGGGACGGGGACTTCCTACGAGCAGTACTTC.

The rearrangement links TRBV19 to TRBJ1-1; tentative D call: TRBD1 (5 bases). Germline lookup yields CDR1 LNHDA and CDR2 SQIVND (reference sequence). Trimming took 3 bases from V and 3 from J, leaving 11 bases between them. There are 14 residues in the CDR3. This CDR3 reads CASSMGQRDTEAFF. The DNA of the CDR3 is TGTGCCAGTAGTATGGGGCAGAGGGACACTGAAGCTTTCTTT.